These 13 T cell receptor beta chains came from one sample sequenced in a study of cytomegalovirus exposure and HLA in healthy donors. The assay was immunoSEQ multiplex PCR, and TCRdb's table has in-frame clones only and misses some. The sample has just under 65,000 clones; around 95% are singletons. The sequencing input was PBMCs. The receptor source for this set is a woman between 18 and 29 years old in good health and CMV-seropositive.

The rearrangement links TRBV10-3 to TRBJ2-7; the match to TRBD2 covers 11 bases. Germline V CDR1 and CDR2: ENHRY, SYGVKD. The CDR3 has 13 amino acids. V lost 7 bases and J lost 6; bases outside the gene matches: 5. The CDR3 sequence: CAITSLAGGEQYF. CDR3 in DNA: TGTGCCATCACAAGTCTAGCGGGGGGCGAGCAGTACTTC.

The chain links TRBV6-6 to TRBJ2-7, with 8 bases that match TRBD1. This CDR3 comprises 16 residues. Per the germline V gene, CDR1 is MNHNY and CDR2 is SVGAGI (reference sequence). J was trimmed by 4 bases and V by 6 bases; bases with no gene match: 14. This CDR3 is CASSELGQGRPYEQYF. CDR3 in DNA: TGTGCCAGCAGCGAATTAGGACAGGGTCGACCTTACGAGCAGTACTTC.

This chain connects TRBV27 to TRBJ2-1, with 8 nucleotides matching TRBD1. Losses at the gene ends were 4 bases for V and 4 bases for J; bases not matched to a gene: 9. Germline loops: CDR1 MNHEY, CDR2 SMNVEV (reference sequence). The CDR3 has 16 residues. CDR3 nucleotide sequence: TGTGCCAGCAGTTCGCCGGGACAGGCGACATACAATGAGCAGTTCTTC. It codes for CASSSPGQATYNEQFF.

The rearrangement links TRBV6-5 to TRBJ2-1; 10 nucleotides line up with TRBD2. V dropped 0 bases and J dropped 15; count of bases not matched to a gene: 5. From germline, CDR1 is MNHEY and CDR2 SVGAGI. This CDR3 has 13 amino acids. The CDR3 is CASSYSSTSGPFF. For the CDR3, the DNA is TGTGCCAGCAGTTACTCGTCGACTAGCGGGCCGTTCTTC.

In its sample, this clone is medium-sized. V gene TRBV7-3 combines with J gene TRBJ2-1, with 12 bases fitting TRBD2. Germline CDR1 reads SGHTA; CDR2 reads FQGTGA. The J segment lost 5 bases and the V segment lost 4 bases, leaving 3 bases of the junction unmatched. The CDR3 has 15 residues. CDR3 sequence (DNA): TGTGCCAGCAGCTCGCTAGCGGGAGGGCACAATGAGCAGTTCTTC. This translates into CASSSLAGGHNEQFF. The variable domain in full, with the rest retrieved from reference TRBV7-3 and TRBJ2-1, is GAGVSQTPSNKVTEKGKYVELRCDPISGHTALYWYRQSLGQGPEFLIYFQGTGAADDSGLPNDRFFAVRPEGSVSTLKIQRTERGDSAVYLCASSSLAGGHNEQFFGPGTRLTVL.

V and J are TRBV9 and TRBJ1-3; 7 bases are a match to TRBD1. The CDR3 is 14 amino acids. The V and J ends lost 3 bases and 4 bases, in that order; junction bases with no gene match: 4. Germline V gene sequence: CDR1 SGDLS, CDR2 YYNGEE. The CDR3 loop is CASSDQGVGNTIYF. CDR3 nucleotides: TGTGCCAGCAGCGATCAGGGGGTCGGAAACACCATATATTTT.

The V and J genes are TRBV7-9 and TRBJ1-1, with D hard to call. This CDR3 region has 14 residues. The germline CDR1 and CDR2 sequences are SEHNR and FQNEAQ (reference sequence). V lost 1 base to trimming and J lost 5 bases, with 11 bases between them. In DNA, the CDR3 is TGTGCCAGCAGCTTAGGGGAGGCCCAGACTGAAGCTTTCTTT. Amino acid sequence: CASSLGEAQTEAFF.

This clone occurred once. DNA of the CDR3: TGTGCCACTTCAGCGGGAGTGGTCTACGAGCAGTACTTC. Translation gives CATSAGVVYEQYF. The chain couples TRBV6-1 to TRBJ2-7; TRBD2 matches at 8 bases. The V gene's germline CDR1 is MNHNS and CDR2 SASEGT. There are 13 residues in the CDR3. The junction had 8 bases not matched to a gene; V was cut back by 10 bases and J by 3 bases.

The chain uses TRBV28 and TRBJ2-3, with D maybe TRBD2 (5 bases). The CDR3 covers 16 residues. The ends were cut back, 4 bases at V and 0 bases at J, with 14 bases in the middle. Germline values: CDR1 MDHEN, CDR2 SYDVKM. CDR3 sequence reads: CASSSPAAGSTDTQYF. The CDR3 region has the DNA TGTGCCAGCAGTTCCCCAGCGGCTGGTAGCACAGATACGCAGTATTTT.

The V call is TRBV5-1, the J call TRBJ2-3, with TRBD2 identical over 11 bases. Germline V CDR1 and CDR2: SGHRS, YFSETQ. The junction had 10 bases not matched to a gene; V was cut back by 0 bases and J by 4 bases. The CDR3 sequence is 18 residues long. The CDR3 region has the DNA TGCGCCAGCAGCTTGGGCGGTAGCGGGAGGGCGGTCGCAGATACGCAGTATTTT. The encoded protein is CASSLGGSGRAVADTQYF. The full variable domain, rest sourced from reference TRBV5-1 and TRBJ2-3, is KAGVTQTPRYLIKTRGQQVTLSCSPISGHRSVSWYQQTPGQGLQFLFEYFSETQRNKGNFPGRFSGRQFSNSRSEMNVSTLELGDSALYLCASSLGGSGRAVADTQYFGPGTRLTVL.

The rearrangement joins TRBV6-5 to TRBJ2-5, with TRBD2 identical over 14 bases. Losses at the gene ends were 5 bases for V and 4 bases for J; bases not matched to a gene: 3. Germline-derived CDR1 and CDR2 are MNHEY and SVGAGI. The CDR3 is 15 residues long. The CDR3 region is CASSAGTSGGETQYF. CDR3 bases: TGTGCCAGCAGTGCCGGGACTAGCGGGGGAGAGACCCAGTACTTC.

V gene TRBV2 combines with J gene TRBJ1-6; TRBD1 matches at 8 bases. V dropped 4 bases and J dropped 7; count of bases not matched to a gene: 6. The CDR3 totals 15 residues. The germline V gene has CDR1 SNHLY and CDR2 FYNNEI. The CDR3 reads CASSGMGQANSPLHF. For the CDR3, the DNA is TGTGCCAGCAGTGGAATGGGACAGGCCAATTCACCCCTCCACTTT.

The rearrangement links TRBV7-8 to TRBJ1-5; D ambiguous. V was cut by 2 bases and J by 3 bases, with 11 bases left in between. The CDR3 consists of 15 residues. Germline V lookup: CDR1 SGHVS, CDR2 FQNEAQ. This CDR3 is CASSLNNRINQPQHF. The CDR3 nucleotides read TGTGCCAGCAGCTTAAACAACAGAATCAATCAGCCCCAGCATTTT.